The 7 T cell receptor beta chains reported below all come from one sample, sequenced in a study of blood T cell repertoires in COVID-19. Produced via immunoSEQ multiplex PCR; TCRdb's table is partial and in-frame only. The sample includes 150,000 to 200,000 clones, about 82% of them seen just once. Sequences were obtained from PBMCs or T cells enriched from blood (not recorded which). The receptors stem from a woman between 25 and 40 years old who had recovered from COVID-19.

This clone was seen a few times. V usage is TRBV9 and J usage is TRBJ2-1; TRBD1 might be the D (5 bases). Germline-derived CDR1 and CDR2 are SGDLS and YYNGEE. This CDR3 contains 17 residues. Trimming left V 0 bases short and J 7 bases short, with 20 bases between. In DNA, the CDR3 is TGTGCCAGCAGCGTAGAAGGGGCGGCCCTTGTATCAAATGAGCAGTTCTTC. It translates to CASSVEGAALVSNEQFF.

The chain employs TRBV5-1 and TRBJ2-4, with 13 bases matching TRBD2. With V trimmed by 3 bases and J by 6 bases, 3 bases remained unmatched. Germline V gene sequence: CDR1 SGHRS, CDR2 YFSETQ. This CDR3 has 15 amino acids. This chain's CDR3 is CASSYGLAGVNIQYF. The CDR3 bases are TGCGCCAGCAGCTACGGACTAGCGGGAGTAAACATTCAGTACTTC.

The chain uses TRBV28 and TRBJ1-2; 7 bases align to TRBD1. J lost 3 bases, V lost 5 bases, and 12 bases had no gene match. The CDR3 is 16 residues long. The germline V gene has CDR1 MDHEN and CDR2 SYDVKM. CDR3 protein: CASSTTGSPWDYGYTF. In nucleotides, the CDR3 is TGTGCCAGCAGTACGACAGGGTCACCCTGGGACTATGGCTACACCTTC.

CDR3 nucleotide sequence: TGTGCCAGCAGTCGGACAGGGGGAAAGAACACTGAAGCTTTCTTT. It codes for CASSRTGGKNTEAFF. The V and J genes are TRBV3-1 (or the pseudogene TRBV3-2) and TRBJ1-1; 10 bases fit TRBD1. The V gene's germline CDR1 is LGHDT and CDR2 YNNKEL (reference sequence). V trimming: 6 bases; J trimming: 1 base; junction bases outside the gene matches: 5. This CDR3 region has 15 residues.

The V gene is TRBV19, the J gene TRBJ1-2; TRBD1 agrees at 7 bases. CDR1 and CDR2 (germline): LNHDA, SQIVND (reference sequence). This CDR3 is built from 14 residues. Trimming took 5 bases from V and 4 from J; bases not matched to a gene: 7. The CDR3 spells CASSPPTGSYGYTF. As DNA, the CDR3 is TGTGCCAGTAGTCCACCGACAGGGAGCTATGGCTACACCTTC.

The CDR3 loop is CASSPPSVTYNEQFF. The CDR3 DNA sequence: TGTGCCAGCTCACCACCTAGCGTGACCTACAATGAGCAGTTCTTC. This chain uses TRBV18 with TRBJ2-1; D is possibly TRBD2 (5 bases). Trimming stripped 0 bases from V and 2 bases from J, with 8 bases between. The CDR3 sequence is 15 residues long. In germline, CDR1 is KGHSH, CDR2 LQKENI. Supplemented by reference TRBV18 and TRBJ2-1, the full variable domain reads NAGVMQNPRHLVRRRGQEARLRCSPMKGHSHVYWYRQLPEEGLKFMVYLQKENIIDESGMPKERFSAEFPKEGPSILRIQQVVRGDSAAYFCASSPPSVTYNEQFFGPGTRLTVL.

The chain joins TRBV3-1 (or the pseudogene TRBV3-2) to TRBJ2-6; 8 bases agree with TRBD1. This CDR3 has 16 residues. J lost 3 bases, V lost 1 base, and 2 bases had no gene match. The germline gives CDR1 LGHDT, CDR2 YNNKEL (reference sequence). The CDR3 reads CASSQAGGNGANVLTF. The CDR3 bases are TGTGCCAGCAGCCAAGCAGGGGGCAATGGGGCCAACGTCCTGACTTTC.